The rows below give T cell receptor beta chains drawn from one sample of a study of graft-versus-host responses after intestinal transplantation. Sequencing was performed with immunoSEQ multiplex PCR; in TCRdb, only in-frame clones are kept and a portion is missing. The sample has 14,000 to 15,000 clones, about 61% seen once. Here the sequenced sample was ileum tissue, taken 524 days after transplant. These receptors were collected from a human patient who received an intestinal transplant, so some T cells may come from the graft donor. Both conserved end residues are part of each CDR3. The D gene is left open where the match is weak. For some rows the clone size is stated as once, few or many, or as a class when expanded; others skip it.

clone size	V gene	CDR3 length	J gene	D gene	CDR3 protein	CDR3 DNA
few	TRBV2	14	TRBJ2-7	TRBD1	CASSESQGASEQYF	TGTGCCAGCAGTGAATCCCAGGGGGCAAGCGAGCAGTACTTC
once	TRBV7-9	16	TRBJ2-7	TRBD1	CASSGYRGLISYEQYF	TGTGCCAGCAGCGGGTACAGGGGGCTTATCTCCTACGAGCAGTACTTC
.	TRBV6-4	14	TRBJ2-3	TRBD2	CASSVSGGTDTQYF	TGTGCCAGCAGTGTTAGCGGGGGCACAGATACGCAGTATTTT
.	TRBV27	18	TRBJ2-3	TRBD2	CASSGLAGGPFATDTQYF	TGTGCCAGCAGTGGACTAGCGGGGGGGCCTTTTGCGACAGATACGCAGTATTTT
.	TRBV7-2	14	TRBJ1-5	TRBD1	CASSLGQGYQPQHF	TGTGCCAGCAGCTTAGGACAGGGGTATCAGCCCCAGCATTTT
few	TRBV11-3	16	TRBJ2-2	TRBD2	CASSSGGGAVTGELFF	TGTGCCAGCAGCTCAGGCGGGGGAGCGGTCACCGGGGAGCTGTTTTTT
.	TRBV5-1	13	TRBJ1-1	.	CASSIQVNTEAFF	TGCGCCAGCAGCATACAGGTTAACACTGAAGCTTTCTTT
.	TRBV6-6	16	TRBJ2-7	TRBD1	CASSRVTGVTAYEQYF	TGTGCCAGCAGTCGTGTAACAGGGGTCACGGCCTACGAGCAGTACTTC
.	TRBV30	14	TRBJ1-1	.	CAWSVPQGNTEAFF	TGTGCCTGGAGTGTCCCACAGGGGAACACTGAAGCTTTCTTT
few	TRBV30	13	TRBJ2-3	.	CAWGVWGEDTQYF	TGTGCCTGGGGGGTGTGGGGCGAGGATACGCAGTATTTT
.	TRBV29-1	13	TRBJ1-2	.	CSARDTEDYGYTF	TGCAGCGCCCGGGACACCGAGGACTATGGCTACACCTTC
medium-sized	TRBV4-3	18	TRBJ2-3	.	CASSQDEAAGQGGDTQYF	TGCGCCAGCAGCCAAGATGAGGCGGCGGGGCAGGGCGGCGATACGCAGTATTTT
few	TRBV7-2	15	TRBJ1-4	TRBD1	CASSPRQGLREKLFF	TGTGCCAGCAGCCCCAGACAGGGTCTTAGGGAAAAACTGTTTTTT
few	TRBV7-9	15	TRBJ2-3	TRBD1	CASSSTDRAPDTQYF	TGTGCCAGCAGCTCCACCGACAGGGCTCCAGATACGCAGTATTTT
few	TRBV10-3	13	TRBJ2-7	TRBD2	CAIRRAGGDEQYF	TGTGCCATCAGGCGAGCGGGGGGGGACGAGCAGTACTTC
.	TRBV11-2	15	TRBJ1-2	TRBD1	CASRIGQGAFYGYTF	TGTGCCAGCAGAATAGGACAGGGGGCTTTCTATGGCTACACCTTC
.	TRBV6-6	15	TRBJ2-7	TRBD2	CASSSTGGASYEQYF	TGTGCCAGCAGTTCCACCGGGGGGGCATCCTACGAGCAGTACTTC
.	TRBV18	14	TRBJ2-7	.	CASSPIGRDYEQYF	TGTGCCAGCTCACCAATTGGCAGGGACTACGAGCAGTACTTC
few	TRBV7-2	11	TRBJ2-3	.	CASMEGDTQYF	TGTGCCAGTATGGAGGGAGATACGCAGTATTTT
few	TRBV6-6	16	TRBJ1-1	.	CASSYSETEQRAEAFF	TGTGCCAGCAGTTACTCGGAGACAGAACAACGGGCTGAAGCTTTCTTT
.	TRBV18	12	TRBJ2-7	.	CASSPATTEQYF	TGTGCCAGCTCCCCCGCGACAACCGAGCAGTACTTC
.	TRBV27	14	TRBJ2-7	.	CASSLVGLAYEQYF	TGTGCCAGCAGTTTGGTGGGCCTCGCCTACGAGCAGTACTTC
.	TRBV6-5	14	TRBJ2-7	.	CASNNGGPSYEQYF	TGTGCCAGCAATAACGGGGGGCCCTCCTACGAGCAGTACTTC
.	TRBV19	18	TRBJ1-2	.	CASQRTRGQGISLYGYTF	TGTGCCAGTCAAAGGACAAGAGGCCAGGGGATAAGTCTCTATGGCTACACCTTC
once	TRBV6-5	10	TRBJ2-7	TRBD2	CASGRDEQYF	TGTGCCAGCGGGAGGGACGAGCAGTACTTC
.	TRBV7-9	14	TRBJ1-2	.	CASSGWTASYGYTF	TGTGCCAGCAGCGGGTGGACAGCCTCCTATGGCTACACCTTC
few	TRBV6-1	13	TRBJ2-7	.	CASTETGPREQYF	TGTGCCAGCACTGAAACAGGGCCCCGGGAGCAGTACTTC
.	TRBV4-3	18	TRBJ1-2	.	CASSQWWAGPPRNYGYTF	TGCGCCAGCAGCCAATGGTGGGCAGGGCCGCCCCGTAACTATGGCTACACCTTC
.	TRBV21-1	17	TRBJ2-2	.	CASSKSRQGEGTGELFF	TGTGCCAGCAGCAAATCCAGACAGGGTGAGGGCACCGGGGAGCTGTTTTTT
.	TRBV4-3	15	TRBJ2-7	TRBD2	CASSQVGDGGYEQYF	TGCGCCAGCAGCCAAGTAGGGGACGGGGGGTACGAGCAGTACTTC
medium-sized	TRBV2	14	TRBJ2-7	.	CASSVTIGDYEQYF	TGTGCCAGCAGTGTGACCATAGGGGACTACGAGCAGTACTTC
.	TRBV19	16	TRBJ1-4	TRBD1	CASSNRGPSTNEKLFF	TGTGCCAGTAGTAACAGGGGGCCTTCAACTAATGAAAAACTGTTTTTT
.	TRBV9	12	TRBJ1-2	.	CASSTGNYGYTF	TGTGCCAGCAGCACCGGGAACTATGGCTACACCTTC
.	TRBV9	14	TRBJ2-1	TRBD1	CASSVSPGGNEQFF	TGTGCCAGCAGCGTCTCACCAGGGGGAAATGAGCAGTTCTTC
.	TRBV6-1	14	TRBJ2-7	.	CASSAPTPPGEQYF	TGTGCCAGCAGCGCCCCGACACCTCCGGGGGAGCAGTACTTC
medium-sized	TRBV12-5	13	TRBJ1-6	TRBD1	CASGYRGGSPLHF	TGTGCTAGTGGTTACAGGGGGGGGTCACCCCTCCACTTT
.	TRBV7-8	14	TRBJ1-1	.	CASSLRQENTEAFF	TGTGCCAGCAGCTTGAGACAGGAGAACACTGAAGCTTTCTTT
medium-sized	TRBV7-2	15	TRBJ1-3	.	CASSSGTLGGNTIYF	TGTGCCAGCAGCTCCGGGACATTGGGGGGAAACACCATATATTTT
few	TRBV20-1	10	TRBJ1-2	.	CSASNYGYTF	TGCAGTGCCTCGAACTATGGCTACACCTTC
.	TRBV18	14	TRBJ2-3	.	CASSPDRVTDTQYF	TGTGCCAGCTCACCAGACAGAGTGACAGATACGCAGTATTTT
once	TRBV29-1	11	TRBJ2-7	.	CSVVGHYEQYF	TGCAGCGTTGTGGGCCATTACGAGCAGTACTTC
.	TRBV5-6	14	TRBJ1-1	.	CASSFGQGGTEAFF	TGTGCCAGCAGCTTCGGGCAGGGAGGCACTGAAGCTTTCTTT
.	TRBV30	15	TRBJ2-3	.	CAWSVKRGYTDTQYF	TGTGCCTGGAGTGTAAAACGGGGATACACAGATACGCAGTATTTT
.	TRBV4-3	15	TRBJ1-2	.	CASSQALAQTYGYTF	TGCGCCAGCAGCCAAGCGCTCGCACAGACCTATGGCTACACCTTC
few	TRBV29-1	14	TRBJ2-1	TRBD1	CSVETGGLYNEQFF	TGCAGCGTTGAGACAGGGGGCCTCTACAATGAGCAGTTCTTC
few	TRBV6-1	14	TRBJ2-1	TRBD2	CASSESGGANEQFF	TGTGCCAGCAGTGAAAGCGGGGGGGCCAATGAGCAGTTCTTC